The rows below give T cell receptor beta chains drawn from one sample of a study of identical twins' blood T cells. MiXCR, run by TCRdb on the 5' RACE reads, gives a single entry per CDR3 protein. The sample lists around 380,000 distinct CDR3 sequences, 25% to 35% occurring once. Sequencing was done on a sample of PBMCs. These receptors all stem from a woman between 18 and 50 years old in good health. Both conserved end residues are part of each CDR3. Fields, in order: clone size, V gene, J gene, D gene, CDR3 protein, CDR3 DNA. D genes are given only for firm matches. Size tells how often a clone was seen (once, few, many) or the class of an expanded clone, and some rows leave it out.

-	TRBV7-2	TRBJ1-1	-	CASSLTAGAEAFF	TGTGCCAGCAGCTTGACAGCCGGCGCTGAAGCTTTCTTT
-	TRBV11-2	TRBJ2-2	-	CASSSLGLSAGELFF	TGTGCCAGCAGCTCCCTCGGTCTCTCTGCCGGGGAGCTGTTTTTT
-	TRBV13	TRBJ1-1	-	CASSSTEENTEAFF	TGTGCCAGCAGCTCGACAGAGGAGAACACTGAAGCTTTCTTT
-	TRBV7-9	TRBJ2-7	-	CASSLGGRGYYYEQYF	TGTGCCAGCAGCCTAGGAGGCAGGGGATACTACTACGAGCAGTACTTC
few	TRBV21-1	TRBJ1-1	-	CTSSRSATEAFF	TGTACCAGCAGCAGATCAGCGACTGAAGCTTTCTTT
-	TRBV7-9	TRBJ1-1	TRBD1	CTSSLGGTGRLDTEAFF	TGTACCAGCAGCTTAGGCGGGACAGGCAGATTGGACACTGAAGCTTTCTTT
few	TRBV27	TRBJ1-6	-	CASSLSAGNSPLHF	TGTGCCAGCAGTTTATCCGCGGGGAATTCACCCCTCCACTTT
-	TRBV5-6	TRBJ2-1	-	CASSGGQPEQFF	TGTGCCAGCAGTGGCGGACAGCCCGAGCAGTTCTTC
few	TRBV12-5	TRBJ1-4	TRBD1	CASGLPGQGSEKLFF	TGTGCTAGTGGTCTACCGGGACAGGGGAGCGAAAAACTGTTTTTT
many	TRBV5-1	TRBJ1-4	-	CASGDEGGSNEKLFF	TGCGCCAGCGGCGATGAGGGGGGATCTAATGAAAAACTGTTTTTT
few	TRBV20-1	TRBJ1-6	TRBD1	CSAPQGGYSPLHF	TGCAGTGCTCCGCAGGGGGGATATTCACCCCTCCACTTT
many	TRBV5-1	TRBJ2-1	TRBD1	CASSPQGFHNEQFF	TGCGCCAGCAGCCCACAGGGGTTCCACAATGAGCAGTTCTTC
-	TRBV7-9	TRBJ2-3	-	CASSKTSDTQYF	TGTGCCAGCAGCAAAACATCAGATACGCAGTATTTT
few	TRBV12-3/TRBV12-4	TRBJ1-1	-	CASSWNSMNTEAFF	TGTGCCAGCAGTTGGAACAGCATGAACACTGAAGCTTTCTTT
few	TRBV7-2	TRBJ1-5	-	CASSLGSGANQPQHF	TGTGCCAGCAGCTTAGGGTCGGGGGCCAATCAGCCCCAGCATTTT
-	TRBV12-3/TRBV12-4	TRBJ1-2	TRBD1	CTSRVTGEFGYTF	TGTACCAGCAGGGTGACAGGGGAGTTCGGCTACACCTTC
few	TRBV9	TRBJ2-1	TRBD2	CASSAPGTTYNEQFF	TGTGCCAGCAGCGCGCCCGGGACTACCTACAATGAGCAGTTCTTC
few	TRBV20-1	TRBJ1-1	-	CSERGMNTEAFF	TGCAGTGAGAGAGGAATGAACACTGAAGCTTTCTTT
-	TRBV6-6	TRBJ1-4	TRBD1	CASRPPGAGGEKLFF	TGTGCCAGCAGACCCCCGGGGGCAGGGGGTGAAAAACTGTTTTTT
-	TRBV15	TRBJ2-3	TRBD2	CATSRSLAGGTDTQYF	TGTGCCACCAGCAGATCACTAGCGGGAGGAACAGATACGCAGTATTTT
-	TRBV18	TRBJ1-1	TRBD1	CASSPVFEGAKAFF	TGTGCCAGCTCACCAGTGTTTGAGGGGGCCAAGGCTTTCTTT
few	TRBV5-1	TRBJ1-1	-	CASRYRENTEAFF	TGCGCCAGCAGATACAGGGAGAACACTGAAGCTTTCTTT
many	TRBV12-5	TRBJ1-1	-	CASGLNTEAFF	TGTGCTAGTGGTTTGAACACTGAAGCTTTCTTT
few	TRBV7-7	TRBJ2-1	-	CASSCPNGDCTFNEQFF	TGTGCCAGCAGCTGCCCTAATGGGGACTGCACTTTCAATGAGCAGTTCTTC
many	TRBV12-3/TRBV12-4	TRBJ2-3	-	CASSNTDTQYF	TGTGCCAGCAGTAACACAGATACGCAGTATTTT
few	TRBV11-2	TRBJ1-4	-	CASSFTDGGAGNEKLFF	TGTGCCAGCAGCTTCACGGACGGCGGCGCGGGTAATGAAAAACTGTTTTTT
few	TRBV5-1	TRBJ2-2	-	CASSDPTGSNTGELFF	TGCGCCAGCAGCGATCCTACCGGGTCGAACACCGGGGAGCTGTTTTTT
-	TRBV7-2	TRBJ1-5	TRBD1	CASSLHPATGNQPQHF	TGTGCCAGCAGCCTGCACCCCGCGACAGGGAATCAGCCCCAGCATTTT
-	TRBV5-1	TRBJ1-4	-	CASSLEAGAGEKLFF	TGCGCCAGCAGCTTGGAAGCGGGGGCGGGAGAAAAACTGTTTTTT
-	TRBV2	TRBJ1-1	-	CASSPRGALATNTEAFF	TGTGCCAGCAGTCCCCGAGGCGCTTTGGCGACGAACACTGAAGCTTTCTTT
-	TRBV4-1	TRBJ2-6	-	CASSQESYSGANVLTF	TGCGCCAGCAGCCAAGAGTCATACTCTGGGGCCAACGTCCTGACTTTC
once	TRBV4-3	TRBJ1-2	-	CASSQDREPLYGYTF	TGCGCCAGCAGCCAAGACAGGGAGCCCCTCTATGGCTACACCTTC
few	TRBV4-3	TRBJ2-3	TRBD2	CASSQMIVGPGTSSRPTDTQYF	TGCGCCAGCAGCCAAATGATTGTCGGTCCCGGGACTAGCTCGAGGCCTACAGATACGCAGTATTTT
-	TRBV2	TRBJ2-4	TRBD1	CASSEDRGPAKNIQYF	TGTGCCAGCAGTGAAGACAGGGGGCCGGCCAAAAACATTCAGTACTTC
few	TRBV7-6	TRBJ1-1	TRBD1	CASSLAAGGVTEAFF	TGTGCCAGCAGCTTAGCGGCAGGGGGAGTCACTGAAGCTTTCTTT
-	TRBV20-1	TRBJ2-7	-	CSAPIALGAHEQYF	TGCAGTGCTCCTATAGCGTTAGGGGCCCACGAGCAGTACTTC
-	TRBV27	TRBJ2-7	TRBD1	CASRGDRYGEQYF	TGTGCCAGCAGGGGGGACAGATACGGCGAGCAGTACTTC
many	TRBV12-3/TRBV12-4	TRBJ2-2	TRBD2	CASSTSGSTGELFF	TGTGCCAGCTCTACTAGCGGGAGCACCGGGGAGCTGTTTTTT
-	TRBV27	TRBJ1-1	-	CAGSFGLNTEAFF	TGTGCCGGCAGTTTCGGCCTGAACACTGAAGCTTTCTTT
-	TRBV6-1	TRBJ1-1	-	CASRSTVLGNERSEAFF	TGTGCCAGCAGGTCGACCGTACTGGGCAATGAGAGAAGCGAAGCTTTCTTT
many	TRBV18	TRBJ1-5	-	CASSPSGGNNQPQHF	TGTGCCAGCTCACCATCAGGTGGTAACAATCAGCCCCAGCATTTT
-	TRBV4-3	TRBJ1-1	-	CASRWFKEGEAFF	TGCGCCAGCAGGTGGTTTAAGGAGGGTGAAGCTTTCTTT
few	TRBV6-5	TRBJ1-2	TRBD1	CASSYTTGSHYGYTF	TGTGCCAGCAGTTATACGACAGGGTCACACTATGGCTACACCTTC
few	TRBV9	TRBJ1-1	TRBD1	CASSDRTGRGNTEAFF	TGTGCCAGCAGCGATCGGACAGGGCGGGGGAACACTGAAGCTTTCTTT
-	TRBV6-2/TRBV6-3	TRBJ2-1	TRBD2	CASGGTSGTREQFF	TGTGCCAGCGGAGGGACTAGCGGGACGCGTGAGCAGTTCTTC
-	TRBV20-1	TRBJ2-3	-	CSARGGDGGTDTQYF	TGCAGTGCTAGGGGGGGAGACGGGGGCACAGATACGCAGTATTTT
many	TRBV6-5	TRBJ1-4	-	CASSYLGGEEKLFF	TGTGCCAGCAGTTACTTGGGGGGCGAGGAAAAACTGTTTTTT
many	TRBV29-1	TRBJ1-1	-	CSVGLGWGMGTEAFF	TGCAGCGTTGGTTTAGGATGGGGGATGGGCACTGAAGCTTTCTTT